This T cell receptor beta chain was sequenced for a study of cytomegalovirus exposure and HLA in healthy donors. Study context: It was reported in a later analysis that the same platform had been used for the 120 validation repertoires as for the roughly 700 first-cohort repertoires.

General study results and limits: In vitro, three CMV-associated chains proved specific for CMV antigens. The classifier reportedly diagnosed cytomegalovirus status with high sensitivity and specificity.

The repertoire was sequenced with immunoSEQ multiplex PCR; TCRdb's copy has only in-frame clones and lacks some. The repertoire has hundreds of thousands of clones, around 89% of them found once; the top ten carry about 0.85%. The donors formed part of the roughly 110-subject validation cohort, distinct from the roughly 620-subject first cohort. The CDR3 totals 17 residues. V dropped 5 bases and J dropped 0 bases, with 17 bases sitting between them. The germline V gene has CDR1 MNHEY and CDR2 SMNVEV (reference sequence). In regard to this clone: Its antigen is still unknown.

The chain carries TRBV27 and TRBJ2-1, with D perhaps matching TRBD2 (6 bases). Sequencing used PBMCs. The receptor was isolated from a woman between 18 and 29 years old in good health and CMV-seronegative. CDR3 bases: TGTGCCAGCAGTCCAATGGACTATTCGAGCTCCTACAATGAGCAGTTCTTC. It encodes CASSPMDYSSSYNEQFF.